A selection of T cell receptor beta chains follows, all from one sample in a study of T cell repertoires in cytomegalovirus infection. The antigens of these receptors remain unknown. TCRdb called the reads again in MiXCR, with one record for every CDR3 protein. The sample lists hundreds of thousands of distinct CDR3 sequences; approximately 33% were seen once. This sample comprised cultured PBMCs, obtained from culture after CMV antigen stimulation. The receptor source for this set is a human donor in good health (CMV status not recorded). Some clones in this sample may be carry-over from other donors' samples. The CDR3 runs from the conserved cysteine through the conserved F or W. A D gene is named only where the DNA matches it firmly. The listing skips clone size in some rows; elsewhere it reads once, few, many or a size class.

v_call	clone_size	d_call	j_call	cdr3_aa	cdr3_nt
TRBV5-1	-	-	TRBJ1-1	CASSPRGIHENTEAFF	TGCGCCAGCAGCCCGAGGGGGATCCATGAGAACACTGAAGCTTTCTTT
TRBV28	few	-	TRBJ2-3	CASITGTFSSTDTQYF	TGTGCCAGCATCACTGGGACTTTCTCTAGCACAGATACGCAGTATTTT
TRBV12-5	-	-	TRBJ1-5	CASGPKRTRAGQPQHF	TGTGCTAGTGGCCCCAAACGGACCAGGGCAGGTCAGCCCCAGCATTTT
TRBV7-9	-	-	TRBJ2-7	CASNHNRDGRRSYEQYF	TGTGCCAGCAACCATAACCGGGACGGGAGACGGTCCTACGAGCAGTACTTC
TRBV3-1	-	-	TRBJ1-1	CASSQRDRYTEAFF	TGTGCCAGCAGCCAAAGGGACCGTTACACTGAAGCTTTCTTT
TRBV25-1	-	-	TRBJ2-5	CASSEYGVVETQYF	TGTGCCAGCAGTGAATACGGGGTGGTAGAGACCCAGTACTTC
TRBV4-2	-	-	TRBJ1-5	CASSQGPSDQPQHF	TGTGCCAGCAGCCAGGGCCCATCCGATCAGCCCCAGCATTTT
TRBV6-1	few	-	TRBJ1-5	CASSIDQPQHF	TGTGCCAGCAGTATTGATCAGCCCCAGCATTTT
TRBV20-1	-	-	TRBJ2-7	CSARGAGGYEQYF	TGCAGTGCTAGAGGCGCAGGGGGGTACGAGCAGTACTTC
TRBV4-1	-	-	TRBJ2-6	CASSQEFFQGGANVLTF	TGCGCCAGCAGCCAAGAATTCTTCCAGGGAGGGGCCAACGTCCTGACTTTC
TRBV10-3	many	-	TRBJ1-6	CAISDSDTYSPLHF	TGTGCCATCAGTGATTCGGACACCTATTCACCCCTCCACTTT
TRBV7-6	many	TRBD2	TRBJ2-5	CASSPRRLAGRETQYF	TGTGCCAGCAGCCCCCGGAGACTAGCGGGTCGGGAGACCCAGTACTTC
TRBV7-8	many	-	TRBJ2-3	CASSPVGGGGSTDTQYF	TGTGCCAGCAGCCCAGTAGGGGGCGGGGGTAGCACAGATACGCAGTATTTT
TRBV4-1	few	-	TRBJ2-7	CASSQLVGSSYEQYF	TGCGCCAGCAGCCAATTGGTCGGAAGCTCCTACGAGCAGTACTTC
TRBV7-2	many	TRBD2	TRBJ2-3	CASSLGAGGDTQYF	TGTGCCAGCAGCTTAGGAGCGGGGGGCGATACGCAGTATTTT
TRBV20-1	many	-	TRBJ1-5	CSARDRMAANQPQHF	TGCAGTGCTAGAGATCGGATGGCGGCCAATCAGCCCCAGCATTTT
TRBV7-8	few	-	TRBJ1-6	CASSLSGTYSPLHF	TGTGCCAGCAGCTTAAGCGGGACTTATTCACCCCTCCACTTT
TRBV19	-	-	TRBJ1-1	CASSIYTVTNTEAFF	TGTGCCAGTAGTATATATACCGTAACCAACACTGAAGCTTTCTTT
TRBV7-2	-	TRBD1	TRBJ2-7	CASRDKTGSSYEQYF	TGTGCCAGCAGGGACAAGACAGGGAGCTCCTACGAGCAGTACTTC
TRBV6-1	once	-	TRBJ2-3	CASSRKGLQWGTDTQYF	TGTGCCAGCAGTAGGAAGGGCCTTCAATGGGGCACAGATACGCAGTATTTT
TRBV7-2	-	-	TRBJ1-4	CASSLAPPGRSNEKLFF	TGTGCCAGCAGCTTAGCGCCCCCCGGCAGGAGTAATGAAAAACTGTTTTTT
TRBV19	-	TRBD1	TRBJ1-1	CASSADRGVNTEAFF	TGTGCCAGTAGTGCCGACAGGGGAGTGAACACTGAAGCTTTCTTT
TRBV7-2	few	-	TRBJ2-3	CASSPTTAAWGAQYF	TGTGCCAGCAGCCCAACGACAGCGGCGTGGGGGGCGCAGTATTTT
TRBV20-1	-	-	TRBJ2-7	CSARVGTAFSSVSYEQYF	TGCAGTGCTAGAGTTGGAACAGCCTTCTCTTCGGTCTCCTACGAGCAGTACTTC
TRBV29-1	-	-	TRBJ2-7	CSVVGGAVRGQYF	TGCAGCGTTGTTGGAGGGGCTGTTAGGGGGCAGTACTTC
TRBV20-1	few	-	TRBJ2-3	CSASNPRDATDTQYF	TGCAGTGCTAGTAATCCCAGGGACGCCACAGATACGCAGTATTTT
TRBV6-5	-	-	TRBJ2-7	CASSFDRYYEQYF	TGTGCCAGCAGTTTTGACAGATACTACGAGCAGTACTTC
TRBV5-4	-	TRBD2	TRBJ2-3	CASTPGLAGTDTQYF	TGTGCCAGCACCCCGGGACTAGCGGGCACAGATACGCAGTATTTT
TRBV11-2	-	TRBD2	TRBJ2-3	CASSPYGGAADTQYF	TGTGCCAGCAGCCCCTACGGGGGGGCCGCAGATACGCAGTATTTT
TRBV11-2	many	-	TRBJ2-3	CASSWGQSTDTQYF	TGTGCCAGCAGCTGGGGACAATCCACAGATACGCAGTATTTT
TRBV12-3/TRBV12-4	-	-	TRBJ2-3	CASSIREAVQYF	TGTGCCAGCAGTATTAGAGAGGCAGTGCAGTATTTT
TRBV5-4	few	TRBD1	TRBJ1-6	CASSFWDRDYSPLHF	TGTGCCAGCAGCTTCTGGGACAGGGACTATTCACCCCTCCACTTT
TRBV20-1	few	-	TRBJ1-1	CSALGGAMNTEAFF	TGCAGTGCACTAGGGGGGGCGATGAACACTGAAGCTTTCTTT
TRBV7-9	many	TRBD1	TRBJ1-1	CASGDSNTEAFF	TGTGCCAGCGGGGACAGCAACACTGAAGCTTTCTTT
TRBV7-6	-	-	TRBJ2-1	CASSFGHRDGGRDEQFF	TGTGCCAGCAGCTTTGGCCACCGGGATGGTGGCCGGGATGAGCAGTTCTTC
TRBV14	-	-	TRBJ1-1	CASSQRGGGSTEAFF	TGTGCCAGCAGCCAACGAGGGGGAGGGAGCACTGAAGCTTTCTTT
TRBV7-9	-	-	TRBJ2-6	CASSLPAGANVLTF	TGTGCCAGCAGCCTCCCGGCTGGGGCCAACGTCCTGACTTTC
TRBV6-6	-	-	TRBJ2-7	CASTGSGEQYF	TGTGCCAGCACAGGGTCTGGCGAGCAGTACTTC
TRBV27	-	-	TRBJ2-7	CASRTPGLRYEQYF	TGTGCCAGCAGGACCCCCGGGCTCCGGTACGAGCAGTACTTC
TRBV7-6	few	-	TRBJ2-1	CASSLVYREENEQFF	TGTGCCAGCAGCTTAGTTTACAGGGAGGAGAATGAGCAGTTCTTC
TRBV6-5	-	-	TRBJ1-2	CASSYSPLTDNYGYTF	TGTGCCAGCAGTTACTCCCCCTTGACAGATAACTATGGCTACACCTTC
TRBV4-1	-	-	TRBJ2-7	CASSQRGGLSYEQYF	TGCGCCAGCAGCCAAAGGGGGGGACTCAGCTACGAGCAGTACTTC
TRBV5-4	few	TRBD2	TRBJ2-1	CASSIDSGVRDEQFF	TGTGCCAGCAGCATAGATAGCGGGGTCAGGGATGAGCAGTTCTTC
TRBV6-2/TRBV6-3	many	-	TRBJ2-1	CASSYVWRGVDEQFF	TGTGCCAGCAGTTACGTCTGGAGAGGGGTGGATGAGCAGTTCTTC
TRBV7-6	many	-	TRBJ2-1	CASSLWAGSYNEQFF	TGTGCCAGCAGCTTATGGGCAGGGTCCTACAATGAGCAGTTCTTC
TRBV5-1	-	-	TRBJ2-3	CASSFWKNTQYF	TGCGCCAGCAGCTTTTGGAAGAATACGCAGTATTTT
TRBV5-4	-	-	TRBJ2-2	CASSLKPTDTGELFF	TGTGCCAGCAGCTTGAAGCCCACGGATACCGGGGAGCTGTTTTTT
TRBV12-3/TRBV12-4	-	-	TRBJ2-3	CASVAIDTQYF	TGTGCCAGCGTGGCCATAGATACGCAGTATTTT
TRBV6-5	-	-	TRBJ2-7	CASTPPWVYEQYF	TGTGCCAGCACCCCGCCGTGGGTCTACGAGCAGTACTTC
TRBV14	few	-	TRBJ2-7	CASSQGRGYEQYF	TGTGCCAGCAGCCAGGGGCGCGGTTACGAGCAGTACTTC
TRBV2	-	-	TRBJ1-5	CACRQEGNQPQHF	TGTGCCTGCCGACAGGAGGGCAATCAGCCCCAGCATTTT
TRBV7-2	many	-	TRBJ1-4	CASSLRGASEKLFF	TGTGCCAGCAGCTTACGGGGGGCCAGTGAAAAACTGTTTTTT
TRBV7-2	few	-	TRBJ1-1	CASSPGPGQEAFF	TGTGCCAGCAGCCCAGGACCGGGACAAGAAGCTTTCTTT
TRBV20-1	-	-	TRBJ2-5	CSAPGRTQETQYF	TGCAGTGCACCCGGGAGAACCCAAGAGACCCAGTACTTC
TRBV18	-	-	TRBJ2-5	CASWSAGQANQETQYF	TGTGCCAGCTGGTCGGCGGGGCAGGCCAACCAAGAGACCCAGTACTTC
TRBV28	-	-	TRBJ1-6	CASSLFGYESSPLHF	TGTGCCAGCAGTTTATTCGGGTATGAGAGTTCACCCCTCCACTTT
TRBV6-2/TRBV6-3	-	TRBD1	TRBJ1-1	CASSYSGTDNKPPEAFF	TGTGCCAGCAGTTACTCCGGGACAGACAACAAACCACCTGAAGCTTTCTTT
TRBV29-1	-	-	TRBJ2-3	CSVPPSANTDTQYF	TGCAGCGTCCCTCCGAGCGCAAACACAGATACGCAGTATTTT
TRBV27	few	TRBD2	TRBJ2-7	CASNGGGSGQYF	TGTGCCAGCAACGGGGGGGGCTCGGGGCAGTACTTC